This TCR beta chain was captured in a study of shared clonotypes between healthy human individuals. On the study more broadly: Those who served as donors were a couple of women and a few men between the ages of 18 and 49.

CD4+ cells were split into CD45RA+ naive and CD45RA-negative memory subsets. Using immunoSEQ multiplex PCR, the repertoire was profiled, and TCRdb retains in-frame clones only, with some absent. The data contain around 1.4 million clones, approximately 98.5% of them singletons. The CDR3 spans 16 residues. V was trimmed by 5 bases and J by 1 base, leaving 14 bases between them. Germline V CDR1 and CDR2: SGHNT, YENEEA. The specimen sequenced was naive CD4+ T cells sorted from blood. Subset here: CD45RA+ positively selected. The genes are TRBV11-3 and TRBJ2-2; a possible D gene is TRBD1 (6 bases). The TCR was taken from a man aged 30 to 39 in good health. CDR3 nucleotide sequence: TGTGCCAGCAGCCCAACAGGGTGGGAGAACACCGGGGAGCTGTTTTTT. This encodes CASSPTGWENTGELFF.